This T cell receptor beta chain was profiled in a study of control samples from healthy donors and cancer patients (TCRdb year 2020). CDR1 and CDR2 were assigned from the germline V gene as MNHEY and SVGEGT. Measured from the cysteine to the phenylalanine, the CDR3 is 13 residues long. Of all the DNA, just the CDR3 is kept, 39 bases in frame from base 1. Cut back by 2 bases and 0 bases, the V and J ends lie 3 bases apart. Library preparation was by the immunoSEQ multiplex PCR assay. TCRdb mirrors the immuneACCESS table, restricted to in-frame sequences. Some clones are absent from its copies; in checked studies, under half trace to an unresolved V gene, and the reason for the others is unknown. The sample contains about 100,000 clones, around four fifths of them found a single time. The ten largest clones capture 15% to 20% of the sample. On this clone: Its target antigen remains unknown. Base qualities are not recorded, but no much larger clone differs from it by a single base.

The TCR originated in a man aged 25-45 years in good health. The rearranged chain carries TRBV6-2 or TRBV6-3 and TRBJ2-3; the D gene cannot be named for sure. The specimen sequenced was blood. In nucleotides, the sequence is TGTGCCAGCAGTTACGGGAGCACAGATACGCAGTATTTT. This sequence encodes CASSYGSTDTQYF.